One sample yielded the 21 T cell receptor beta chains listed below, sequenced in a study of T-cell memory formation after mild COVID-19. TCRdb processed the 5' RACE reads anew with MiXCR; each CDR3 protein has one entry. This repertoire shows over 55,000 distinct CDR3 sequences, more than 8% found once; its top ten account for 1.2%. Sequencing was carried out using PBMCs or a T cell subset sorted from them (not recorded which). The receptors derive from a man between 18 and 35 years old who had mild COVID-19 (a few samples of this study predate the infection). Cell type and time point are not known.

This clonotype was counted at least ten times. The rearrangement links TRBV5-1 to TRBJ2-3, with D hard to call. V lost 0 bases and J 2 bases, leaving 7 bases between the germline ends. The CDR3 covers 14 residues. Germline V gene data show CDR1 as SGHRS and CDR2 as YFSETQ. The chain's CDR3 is CASSLVGITDTQYF. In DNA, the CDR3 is TGCGCCAGCAGCTTGGTAGGGATCACAGATACGCAGTATTTT.

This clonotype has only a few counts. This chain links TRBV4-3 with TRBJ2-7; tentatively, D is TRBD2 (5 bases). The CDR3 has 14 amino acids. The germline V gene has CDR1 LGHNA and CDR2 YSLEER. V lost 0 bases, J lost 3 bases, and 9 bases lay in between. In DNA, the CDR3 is TGCGCCAGCAGCCAAGATCGCGCGGGCTACGAGCAGTACTTC. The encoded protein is CASSQDRAGYEQYF.

The CDR3 nucleotides read TGTGCCATCAACTCGGCGGGGTGGAACGAGCAGTACTTC. It yields the protein CAINSAGWNEQYF. The rearrangement joins TRBV10-3 to TRBJ2-7, with a possible D match to TRBD2 (6 bases). Trimming took 7 bases from V and 5 from J, leaving 15 bases between them. The CDR3 is 13 amino acids. Germline CDR1 and CDR2: ENHRY and SYGVKD.

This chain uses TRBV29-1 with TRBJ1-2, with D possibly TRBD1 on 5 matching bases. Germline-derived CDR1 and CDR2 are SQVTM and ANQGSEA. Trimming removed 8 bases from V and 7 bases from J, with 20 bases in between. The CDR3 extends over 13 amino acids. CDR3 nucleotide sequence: TGCAGCTCATGGAATCCGGGACTCTCTGGCTACACCTTC. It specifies CSSWNPGLSGYTF.

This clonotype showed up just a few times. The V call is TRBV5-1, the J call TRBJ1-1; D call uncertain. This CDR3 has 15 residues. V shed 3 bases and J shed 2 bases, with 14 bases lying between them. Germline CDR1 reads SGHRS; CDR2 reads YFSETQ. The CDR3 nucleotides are TGCGCCAGCAGCTCACAAGACCCAGGAAACACTGAAGCTTTCTTT. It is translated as CASSSQDPGNTEAFF.

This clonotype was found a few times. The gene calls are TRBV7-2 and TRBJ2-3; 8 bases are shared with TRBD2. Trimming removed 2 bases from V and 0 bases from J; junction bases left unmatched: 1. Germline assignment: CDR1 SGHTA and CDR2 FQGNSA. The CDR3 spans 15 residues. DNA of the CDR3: TGTGCCAGCAGCTTACAGCGGGGGAGCACAGATACGCAGTATTTT. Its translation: CASSLQRGSTDTQYF.

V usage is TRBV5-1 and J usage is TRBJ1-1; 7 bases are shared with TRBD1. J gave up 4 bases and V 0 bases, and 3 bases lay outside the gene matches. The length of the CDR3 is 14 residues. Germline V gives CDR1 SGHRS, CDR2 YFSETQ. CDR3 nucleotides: TGCGCCAGCAGCTTGGACAGGGGAGGCACTGAAGCTTTCTTT. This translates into CASSLDRGGTEAFF.

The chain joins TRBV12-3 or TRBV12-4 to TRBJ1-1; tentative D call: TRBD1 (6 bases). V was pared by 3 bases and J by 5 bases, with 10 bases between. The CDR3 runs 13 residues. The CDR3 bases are TGTGCCAGCAGTTTTCAGGGGAGGACTGAAGCTTTCTTT. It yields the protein CASSFQGRTEAFF.

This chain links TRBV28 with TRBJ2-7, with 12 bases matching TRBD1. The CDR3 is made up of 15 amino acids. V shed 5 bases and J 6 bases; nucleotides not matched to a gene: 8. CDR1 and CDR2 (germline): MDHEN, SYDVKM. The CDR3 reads CASSRAGTGGTEQYV. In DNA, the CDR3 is TGTGCCAGCAGTCGGGCCGGGACAGGGGGCACCGAGCAGTACGTC.

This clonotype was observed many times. This CDR3 reads CASSGQGADYGYTF. The CDR3 nucleotides read TGTGCCAGCAGCGGACAGGGGGCCGACTATGGCTACACCTTC. The chain recombines TRBV2 with TRBJ1-2; 11 positions match TRBD1. Germline loops: CDR1 SNHLY, CDR2 FYNNEI. V shed 6 bases and J 3 bases; nucleotides not matched to a gene: 3. This CDR3 comprises 14 residues.

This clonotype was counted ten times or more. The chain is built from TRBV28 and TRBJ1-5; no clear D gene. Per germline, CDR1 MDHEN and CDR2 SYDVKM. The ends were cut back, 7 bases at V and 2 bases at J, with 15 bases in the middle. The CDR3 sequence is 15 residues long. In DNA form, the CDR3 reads TGTGCCAGCACCTCGGGAATGGAGGGCAATCAGCCCCAGCATTTT. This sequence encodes CASTSGMEGNQPQHF.

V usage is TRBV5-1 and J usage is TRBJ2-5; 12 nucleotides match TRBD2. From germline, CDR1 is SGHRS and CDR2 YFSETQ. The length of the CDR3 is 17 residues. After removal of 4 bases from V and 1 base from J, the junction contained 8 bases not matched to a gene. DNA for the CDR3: TGCGCCAGCAGCACTGGACTAGCGGGGAGATTCCAAGAGACCCAGTACTTC. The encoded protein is CASSTGLAGRFQETQYF.

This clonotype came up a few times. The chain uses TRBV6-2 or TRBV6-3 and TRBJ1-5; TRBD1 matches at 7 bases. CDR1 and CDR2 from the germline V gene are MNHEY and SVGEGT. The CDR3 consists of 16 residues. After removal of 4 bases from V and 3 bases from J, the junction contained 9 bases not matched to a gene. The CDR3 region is CASSSQTGWANQPQHF. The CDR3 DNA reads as TGTGCCAGCAGTTCCCAGACAGGGTGGGCCAATCAGCCCCAGCATTTT.

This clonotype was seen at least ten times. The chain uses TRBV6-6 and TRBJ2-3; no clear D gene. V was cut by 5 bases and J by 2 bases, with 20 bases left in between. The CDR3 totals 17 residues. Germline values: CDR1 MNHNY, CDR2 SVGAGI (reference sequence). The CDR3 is CASSRSRTEKSTDTQYF. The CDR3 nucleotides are TGTGCCAGCAGTCGGTCCCGCACAGAGAAATCCACAGATACGCAGTATTTT.

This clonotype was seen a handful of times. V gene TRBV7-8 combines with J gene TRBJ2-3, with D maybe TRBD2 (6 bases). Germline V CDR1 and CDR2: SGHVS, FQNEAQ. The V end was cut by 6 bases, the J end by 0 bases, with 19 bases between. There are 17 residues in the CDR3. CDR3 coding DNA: TGTGCCAGCAGGGGAGGTAGGCGGGACCGAAGCACAGATACGCAGTATTTT. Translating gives CASRGGRRDRSTDTQYF.

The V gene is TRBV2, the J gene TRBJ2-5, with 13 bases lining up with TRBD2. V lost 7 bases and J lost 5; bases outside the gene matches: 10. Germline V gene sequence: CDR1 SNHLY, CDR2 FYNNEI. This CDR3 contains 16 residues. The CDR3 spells CASMTGLAGSKETQYF. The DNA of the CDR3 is TGTGCCAGCATGACGGGACTAGCGGGGTCGAAGGAGACCCAGTACTTC.

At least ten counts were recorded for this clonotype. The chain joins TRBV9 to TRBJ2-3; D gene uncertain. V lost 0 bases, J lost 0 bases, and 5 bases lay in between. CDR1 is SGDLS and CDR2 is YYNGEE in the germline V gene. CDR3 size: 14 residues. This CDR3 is CASSVEVSTDTQYF. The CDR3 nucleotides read TGTGCCAGCAGCGTAGAGGTCAGCACAGATACGCAGTATTTT.

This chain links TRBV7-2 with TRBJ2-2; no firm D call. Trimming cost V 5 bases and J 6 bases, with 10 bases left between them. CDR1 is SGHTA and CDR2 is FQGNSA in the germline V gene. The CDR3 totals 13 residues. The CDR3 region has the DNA TGTGCCAGCAGCCCGCGACCCTCCGGGGAGCTGTTTTTT. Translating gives CASSPRPSGELFF.

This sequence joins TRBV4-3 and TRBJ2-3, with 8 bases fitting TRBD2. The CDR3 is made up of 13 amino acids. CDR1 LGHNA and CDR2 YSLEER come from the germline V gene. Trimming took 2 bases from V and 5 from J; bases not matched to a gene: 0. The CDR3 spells CASSQTSGDTQYF. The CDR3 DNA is TGCGCCAGCAGCCAAACTAGCGGAGATACGCAGTATTTT.

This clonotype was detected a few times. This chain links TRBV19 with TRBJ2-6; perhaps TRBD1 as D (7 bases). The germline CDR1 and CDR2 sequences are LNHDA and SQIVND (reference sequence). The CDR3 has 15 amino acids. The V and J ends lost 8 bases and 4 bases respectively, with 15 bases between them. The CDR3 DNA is TGTGCCAGTCGATCAGGGGGGATCGGGGCCAACGTCCTGACTTTC. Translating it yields CASRSGGIGANVLTF.

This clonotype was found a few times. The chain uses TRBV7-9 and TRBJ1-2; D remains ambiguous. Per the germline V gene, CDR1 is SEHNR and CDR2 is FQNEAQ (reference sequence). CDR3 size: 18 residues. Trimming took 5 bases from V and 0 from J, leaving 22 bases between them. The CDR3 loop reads CASSLSFWGPDTNYGYTF. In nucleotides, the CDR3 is TGTGCCAGCAGCCTATCGTTTTGGGGTCCCGATACTAACTATGGCTACACCTTC.